This T cell receptor beta chain was documented in a study of CD8+CD57+ T cells in acquired aplastic anemia. Whole-study findings and limits: Overlapping CD8+ CDR3 repertoires of patients and controls contained some 27 shared sequences.

Concerning this clonotype: Its antigen is as yet unknown.

CDR3 and TCR beta VDJ profiling relied on a genomic DNA template. TCRdb called the reads again in MiXCR, with one record for every CDR3 protein. The sample yields about 160,000 distinct CDR3 sequences, 45% to 55% seen once. For sequencing, patients were chosen who had shown expansion of CD8+CD57+ cells by flow cytometry. A severe acquired aplastic anemia diagnosis applied to all patients. Prior therapy had not been administered to any patient at the time of blood sampling. The CDR3 has 14 amino acids. The V gene lost 11 bases and the J gene lost 7 bases, with 20 bases spanning the gap. Per the germline V gene, CDR1 is MNHNS and CDR2 is SASEGT.

The V and J genes are TRBV6-1 and TRBJ1-4, with a tentative D call TRBD1 (5 bases). What was sequenced was sorted CD4+, CD8+, or CD8+CD57+ T cells (not recorded which) from PBMCs. The sequence came from a human donor with aplastic anemia. Here the CDR3 DNA reads TGTGCCGCATCCCCCGGCAGGGTAGGTGAAAAACTGTTTTTT. This sequence encodes CAASPGRVGEKLFF.